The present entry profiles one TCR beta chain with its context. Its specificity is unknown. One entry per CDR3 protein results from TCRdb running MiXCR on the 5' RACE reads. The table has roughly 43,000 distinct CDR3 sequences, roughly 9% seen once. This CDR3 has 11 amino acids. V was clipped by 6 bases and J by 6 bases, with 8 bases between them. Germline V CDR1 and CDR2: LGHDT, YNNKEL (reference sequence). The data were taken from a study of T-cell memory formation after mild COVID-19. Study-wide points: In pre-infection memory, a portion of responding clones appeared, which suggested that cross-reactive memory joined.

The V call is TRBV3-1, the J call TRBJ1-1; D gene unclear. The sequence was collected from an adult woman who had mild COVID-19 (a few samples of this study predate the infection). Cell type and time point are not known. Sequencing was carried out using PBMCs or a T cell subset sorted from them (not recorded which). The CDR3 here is CASRVGSEAFF. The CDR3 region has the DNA TGTGCCAGCAGGGTCGGCTCTGAAGCTTTCTTT.